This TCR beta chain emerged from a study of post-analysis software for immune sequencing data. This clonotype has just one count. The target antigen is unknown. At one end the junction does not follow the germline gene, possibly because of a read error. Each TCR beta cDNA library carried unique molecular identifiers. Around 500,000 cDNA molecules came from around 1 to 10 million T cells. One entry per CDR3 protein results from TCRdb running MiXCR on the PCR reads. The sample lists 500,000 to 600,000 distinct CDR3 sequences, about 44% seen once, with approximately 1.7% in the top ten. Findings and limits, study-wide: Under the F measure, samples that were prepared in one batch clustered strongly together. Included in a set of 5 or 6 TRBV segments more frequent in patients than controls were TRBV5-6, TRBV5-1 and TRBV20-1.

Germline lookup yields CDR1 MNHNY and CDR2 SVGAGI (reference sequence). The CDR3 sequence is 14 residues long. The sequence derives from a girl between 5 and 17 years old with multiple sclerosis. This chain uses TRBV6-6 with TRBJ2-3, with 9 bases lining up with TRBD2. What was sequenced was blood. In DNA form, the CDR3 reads TGTGCCAGCAGTGACTCCTGGCGGGGGGGCGGGCAGTATTTT. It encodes CASSDSWRGGGQYF.